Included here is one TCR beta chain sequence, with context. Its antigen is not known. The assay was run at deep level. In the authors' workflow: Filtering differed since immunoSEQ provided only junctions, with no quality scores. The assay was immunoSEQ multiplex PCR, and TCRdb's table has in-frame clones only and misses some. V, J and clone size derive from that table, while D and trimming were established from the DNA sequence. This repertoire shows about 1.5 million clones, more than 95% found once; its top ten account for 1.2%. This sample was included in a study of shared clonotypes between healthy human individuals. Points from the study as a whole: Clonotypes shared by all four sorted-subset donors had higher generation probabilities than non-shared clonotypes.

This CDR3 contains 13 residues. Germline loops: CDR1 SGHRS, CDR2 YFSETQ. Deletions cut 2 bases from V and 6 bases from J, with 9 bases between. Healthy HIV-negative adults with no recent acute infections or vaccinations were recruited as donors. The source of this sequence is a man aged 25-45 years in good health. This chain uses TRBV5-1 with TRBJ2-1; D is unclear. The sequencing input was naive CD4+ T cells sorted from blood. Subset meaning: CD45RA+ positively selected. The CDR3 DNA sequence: TGCGCCAGCAGCTTTGGTAGGGTCAATGAGCAGTTCTTC. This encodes CASSFGRVNEQFF.